The source of this TCR beta chain is a study of cytomegalovirus exposure and HLA in healthy donors. The study, taken as a whole, reports: In most subjects, TCR beta sequences reportedly gave accurate predictions of HLA-A and HLA-B alleles. Only CMV serostatus was available as immune exposure information.

PCR primers comprised 60 Vbeta and 13 Jbeta primers. Original analysis: It was a later analysis that counted tens of millions of unique TCR beta chains, of which approximately 11 million were shared. The method was immunoSEQ multiplex PCR; TCRdb's version includes in-frame clones alone and lacks a portion of them. Clonal size and the V and J genes are those of that table, whereas D and trimming came from the DNA. The sample holds under 130,000 clones, 70% to 80% seen once. Trimming removed 6 bases from V and 6 bases from J, with 17 bases in between. Germline V CDR1 and CDR2: LNHDA, SQIVND (reference sequence). This CDR3 spans 15 amino acids. About this clone itself: What it binds is not known.

The chain has TRBV19 and TRBJ2-2; D perhaps matches TRBD1 (6 bases). Sequenced material: PBMCs. The receptor was derived from a woman in her 40s in good health and CMV-seronegative. The CDR3 loop reads CASRVGDPGAGELFF. CDR3 sequence (DNA): TGTGCCAGTAGGGTGGGGGATCCAGGGGCCGGGGAGCTGTTTTTT.